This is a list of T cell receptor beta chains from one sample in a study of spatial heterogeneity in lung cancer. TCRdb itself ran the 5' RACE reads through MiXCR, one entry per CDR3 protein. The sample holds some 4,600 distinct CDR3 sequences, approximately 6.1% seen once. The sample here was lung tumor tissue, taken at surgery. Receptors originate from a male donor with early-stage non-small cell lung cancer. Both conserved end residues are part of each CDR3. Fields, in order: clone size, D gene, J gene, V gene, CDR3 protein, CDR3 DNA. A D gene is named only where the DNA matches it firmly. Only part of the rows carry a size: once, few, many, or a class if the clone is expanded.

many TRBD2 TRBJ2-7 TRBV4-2 CASSHPLTSVNDEQYF TGTGCCAGCAGCCATCCCTTGACTAGCGTGAACGACGAGCAGTACTTC
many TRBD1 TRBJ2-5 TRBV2 CASSERGQQETQYF TGTGCCAGCAGTGAAAGGGGGCAGCAAGAGACCCAGTACTTC
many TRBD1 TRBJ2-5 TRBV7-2 CASSLLGTVPQETQYF TGTGCCAGCAGCTTATTAGGGACAGTCCCACAAGAGACCCAGTACTTC
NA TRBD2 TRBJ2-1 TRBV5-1 CASSEGLAGGGYYNEQFF TGCGCCAGCAGCGAGGGACTAGCGGGGGGCGGTTACTACAATGAGCAGTTCTTC
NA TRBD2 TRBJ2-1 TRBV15 CATSRDKTEAGLDYNEQFF TGTGCCACCAGCAGAGACAAAACCGAGGCGGGACTAGACTACAATGAGCAGTTCTTC
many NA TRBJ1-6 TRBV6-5 CASSYSGQHYNSPLHF TGTGCCAGCAGTTACTCCGGACAGCATTATAATTCACCCCTCCACTTT
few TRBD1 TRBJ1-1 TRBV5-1 CASSGGQGANTEAFF TGCGCCAGCAGCGGCGGACAGGGGGCGAACACTGAAGCTTTCTTT
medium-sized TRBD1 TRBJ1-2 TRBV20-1 CSASRDRGYGYTF TGCAGTGCTAGTAGGGACAGAGGGTATGGCTACACCTTC
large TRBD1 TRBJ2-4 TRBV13 CASSLPGQGAKNIQYF TGTGCCAGCAGCTTACCGGGACAGGGAGCCAAAAACATTCAGTACTTC
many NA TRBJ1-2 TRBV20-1 CSARDPSVYGYTF TGCAGTGCTAGAGATCCGTCTGTTTATGGCTACACCTTC
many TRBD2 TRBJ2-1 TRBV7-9 CASSLELAGANEQFF TGTGCCAGCAGCTTAGAACTAGCGGGAGCCAATGAGCAGTTCTTC
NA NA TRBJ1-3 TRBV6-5 CASRSTGNTIYF TGTGCCAGCAGGAGTACGGGAAACACCATATATTTT
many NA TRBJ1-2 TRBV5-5 CASSFFGGARYGYTF TGTGCCAGCAGCTTTTTCGGGGGCGCACGGTATGGCTACACCTTC
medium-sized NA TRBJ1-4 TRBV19 CASSIEGRINEKLFF TGTGCCAGTAGTATAGAGGGACGGATTAATGAAAAACTGTTTTTT
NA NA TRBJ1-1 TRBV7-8 CASSSQWNTEAFF TGTGCCAGCAGCTCACAGTGGAACACTGAAGCTTTCTTT
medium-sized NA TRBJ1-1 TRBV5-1 CASSLRGDDTEAFF TGCGCCAGCAGCTTAAGGGGAGATGACACTGAAGCTTTCTTT
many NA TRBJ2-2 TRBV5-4 CASTWETGELFF TGTGCCAGCACTTGGGAGACCGGGGAGCTGTTTTTT
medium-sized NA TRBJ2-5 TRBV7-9 CASSLGSDETQYF TGTGCCAGCAGCTTAGGCTCCGACGAGACCCAGTACTTC
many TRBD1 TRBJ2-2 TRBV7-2 CASSSGTGGTGELFF TGTGCCAGCAGCTCCGGGACAGGGGGGACCGGGGAGCTGTTTTTT
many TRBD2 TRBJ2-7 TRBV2 CASSRLAGGYEQYF TGTGCCAGCAGCCGACTAGCGGGAGGTTACGAGCAGTACTTC
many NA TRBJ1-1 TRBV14 CASSQFTEAFF TGTGCCAGCAGCCAATTCACTGAAGCTTTCTTT
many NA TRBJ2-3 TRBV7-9 CASSPPGVRTDTQYF TGTGCCAGCAGCCCGCCAGGGGTACGCACAGATACGCAGTATTTT
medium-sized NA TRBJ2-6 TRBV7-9 CASSPPGASGANVLTF TGTGCCAGCAGCCCGCCCGGGGCCTCTGGGGCCAACGTCCTGACTTTC
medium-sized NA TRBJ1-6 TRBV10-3 CAISESVNSPLHF TGTGCCATCAGTGAGTCTGTTAATTCACCCCTCCACTTT
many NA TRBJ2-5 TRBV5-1 CASSFEGLARETQYF TGCGCCAGCAGCTTCGAGGGGCTAGCGAGAGAGACCCAGTACTTC
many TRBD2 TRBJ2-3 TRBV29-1 CSVRTSGAPDTQYF TGCAGCGTACGGACTAGCGGAGCCCCCGATACGCAGTATTTT
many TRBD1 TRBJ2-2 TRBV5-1 CASSLTGGNGELFF TGCGCCAGCAGCTTGACAGGGGGAAACGGGGAGCTGTTTTTT
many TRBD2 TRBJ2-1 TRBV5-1 CASSLLSTSGAEFF TGCGCCAGCAGCCTCCTCTCCACTAGCGGGGCAGAGTTCTTC
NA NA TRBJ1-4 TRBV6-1 CASSEALGGNEKLFF TGTGCCAGCAGTGAAGCGCTTGGCGGTAATGAAAAACTGTTTTTT